One and the same sample provided the 31 T cell receptor beta chains below, sequenced in a study of blood T cell repertoires in COVID-19 (dated by TCRdb to 2020 to 2021). To prepare the library, the immunoSEQ multiplex PCR assay was applied. The table was pulled from immuneACCESS by TCRdb, which kept in-frame rearrangements only. Such tables lose some clones; where checked, under half of the loss comes from unresolved V genes, and the rest has no known cause. This sample gives tens of thousands of clones in total; around 80% of them show up just once. The ten largest clones take up approximately 5.8% of the sample. Sequencing was done on a sample of peripheral blood. These receptors all come from a man between 60 and 75 years old with active or convalescent COVID-19.

A remark on this clone: One end of the junction varies from germline; a read error may be responsible. The chain carries TRBV10-3 and TRBJ2-2, with 9 bases lining up with TRBD1. The CDR3 has 15 residues. Germline assignment: CDR1 ENHRY and CDR2 SYGVKD. For the CDR3, the DNA is TGTGCCGTAGCCCCCGGGACAGGGAACCCCGGGGAGCTGTTTTTT. Its protein is CAVAPGTGNPGELFF.

V gene TRBV19 combines with J gene TRBJ2-1, with D possibly being TRBD1 (6 bases). The CDR3 is 16 residues long. Between the trimmed V and J ends, which lost 4 bases and 1 base, there was a span of 14 bases. In germline, CDR1 is LNHDA, CDR2 SQIVND (reference sequence). Here the CDR3 DNA reads TGTGCCAGTAGTACCCTGCAGGGGTTTTCCTACAATGAGCAGTTCTTC. Translating it yields CASSTLQGFSYNEQFF.

The CDR3 nucleotides are TGTGCCAGCTCACCACTGGCTTTTAGCACAGATACGCAGTATTTT. Translating it yields CASSPLAFSTDTQYF. The rearrangement joins TRBV18 to TRBJ2-3; D gene uncertain. The CDR3 has 15 amino acids. Germline V gives CDR1 KGHSH, CDR2 LQKENI. Trimming removed 1 base from V and 0 bases from J, with 8 bases in between. The full variable domain, rest sourced from reference TRBV18 and TRBJ2-3, is NAGVMQNPRHLVRRRGQEARLRCSPMKGHSHVYWYRQLPEEGLKFMVYLQKENIIDESGMPKERFSAEFPKEGPSILRIQQVVRGDSAAYFCASSPLAFSTDTQYFGPGTRLTVL.

This clone has only a few counts. The gene calls are TRBV3-1 (or the pseudogene TRBV3-2) and TRBJ2-7; D might be TRBD1 (5 bases). Trimming took off 0 bases at V and 2 bases at J, with 11 bases between the two ends. The CDR3 is 15 residues long. CDR1 is LGHDT and CDR2 is YNNKEL in the germline V gene (reference sequence). The CDR3, as DNA: TGTGCCAGCAGCCAAGATATAGACAGCCCCTACGAGCAGTACTTC. The encoded protein is CASSQDIDSPYEQYF.

This chain uses TRBV6-5 with TRBJ1-2; 7 bases are a match to TRBD1. The germline V gene encodes CDR1 MNHEY and CDR2 SVGAGI. CDR3 length: 14 residues. Trimming at V came to 7 bases and at J to 3 bases, leaving 8 bases not matched to a gene. The CDR3 loop is CASTMGDSYYGYTF. In nucleotides, the CDR3 is TGTGCCAGCACGATGGGGGACAGTTACTATGGCTACACCTTC.

This clone was seen a handful of times. The chain employs TRBV19 and TRBJ2-1; the match to TRBD2 covers 9 bases. Trimming at V came to 1 base and at J to 0 bases, leaving 4 bases not matched to a gene. In germline, CDR1 is LNHDA, CDR2 SQIVND (reference sequence). This CDR3 contains 17 residues. This CDR3 reads CASSIGLAASSYNEQFF. The DNA for the CDR3 is TGTGCCAGTAGTATAGGACTAGCGGCGAGCTCCTACAATGAGCAGTTCTTC.

This clone was counted only a few times. The chain links TRBV9 to TRBJ2-2, with D unclear. From germline, CDR1 is SGDLS and CDR2 YYNGEE. Trimming removed 0 bases from V and 6 bases from J, with 6 bases in between. The length of the CDR3 is 13 residues. CDR3: CASSVARSGELFF. The CDR3 region has the DNA TGTGCCAGCAGCGTAGCCCGGTCCGGGGAGCTGTTTTTT.

V and J are TRBV6-1 and TRBJ1-3; D gene unclear. The V gene lost 3 bases and the J gene lost 0 bases, with 9 bases spanning the gap. CDR3 length: 15 residues. Germline CDR1 MNHNS, CDR2 SASEGT. CDR3 sequence: CASSEASPSGNTIYF. Written as DNA, the CDR3 is TGTGCCAGCAGTGAGGCCTCTCCCTCTGGAAACACCATATATTTT.

The V call is TRBV7-2, the J call TRBJ2-1, with 9 bases lining up with TRBD2. Per germline, CDR1 SGHTA and CDR2 FQGNSA. V gave up 5 bases and J gave up 7 bases; unmatched junction bases: 6. This CDR3 comprises 14 residues. The CDR3 loop reads CASSETSGWNEQFF. The CDR3 DNA reads TGTGCCAGCAGCGAGACTAGCGGATGGAATGAGCAGTTCTTC.

A single count supports this clone. The V and J genes are TRBV5-1 and TRBJ1-5, with D possibly matching TRBD1 (5 bases). The CDR3 extends over 15 amino acids. Germline V gene lookup returns CDR1 SGHRS and CDR2 YFSETQ. V dropped 2 bases and J dropped 1 base, with 10 bases sitting between them. Written as DNA, the CDR3 is TGCGCCAGCAGCTTCGGGGCGGGGAGCAATCAGCCCCAGCATTTT. The encoded protein is CASSFGAGSNQPQHF.

The chain links TRBV9 to TRBJ2-5, with TRBD2 identical over 16 bases. V lost 3 bases, J lost 5 bases, and 4 bases stayed unmatched. Germline CDR1 is SGDLS and CDR2 is YYNGEE. The CDR3 is 16 residues long. Here the CDR3 reads CASSAGLAGGPETQYF. CDR3 in DNA: TGTGCCAGCAGCGCGGGACTAGCGGGGGGGCCGGAGACCCAGTACTTC.

This clone was counted only a few times. In DNA form, the CDR3 reads TGTGCCAGCAGTCCAACTAGCGGGCCCTCAGATACGCAGTATTTT. Its protein product is CASSPTSGPSDTQYF. J is TRBJ2-3 and V is TRBV7-2; TRBD2 aligns across 9 bases. J gave up 4 bases and V 6 bases, and 8 bases lay outside the gene matches. This CDR3 is 15 amino acids long. Germline V lookup: CDR1 SGHTA, CDR2 FQGNSA.

This clone was counted between two and nine times. This chain joins TRBV5-1 and TRBJ1-5, with 10 bases lining up with TRBD1. With V trimmed by 0 bases and J by 6 bases, 6 bases remained unmatched. The CDR3 is made up of 16 amino acids. The germline CDR1 and CDR2 sequences are SGHRS and YFSETQ. The CDR3: CASSLDGTGAPQPQHF. In DNA form, the CDR3 reads TGCGCCAGCAGCTTGGACGGGACAGGGGCGCCTCAGCCCCAGCATTTT.

By proportion, this clone is medium-sized. A read error may account for a junction end that differs from germline. The chain employs TRBV7-7 and TRBJ2-1; the match to TRBD2 covers 11 bases. The CDR3 covers 19 residues. Germline assignment: CDR1 SSHAT and CDR2 FNYEAQ (reference sequence). CDR3 amino acids: CASSFGVSGGAVFHNEQFF. The CDR3 bases are TGTGCTAGCAGCTTCGGCGTTAGCGGGGGGGCCGTCTTCCACAATGAGCAGTTCTTC.

The chain carries TRBV12-5 and TRBJ2-1; the D gene is possibly TRBD2 (6 bases). The CDR3 runs 16 residues. Deletions cut 0 bases from V and 9 bases from J, with 18 bases between. Germline-derived CDR1 and CDR2 are LGHNT and FRNRAP. The CDR3 sequence: CASGLVLGGEAIEQFF. The CDR3 DNA sequence: TGTGCTAGTGGTTTGGTACTTGGCGGGGAGGCGATTGAGCAGTTCTTC.

The rearrangement uses TRBV5-1 and TRBJ1-2; D might be TRBD1 (6 bases). The CDR3 runs 15 residues. CDR1 is SGHRS, CDR2 YFSETQ, per germline. V lost 4 bases and J lost 4, with 17 bases in between. CDR3 DNA: TGCGCCAGCAGCCTTGGACAGCCCCCATCCTATGGCTACACCTTC. This translates into CASSLGQPPSYGYTF.

The chain combines TRBV25-1 with TRBJ2-5; 7 positions agree with TRBD2. After removal of 4 bases from V and 2 bases from J, the junction contained 7 bases not matched to a gene. This CDR3 has 15 amino acids. Germline V lookup: CDR1 MGHDK, CDR2 SYGVNS. CDR3 DNA sequence: TGTGCCAGCAGTGTCGGGACTAAACTTCAAGAGACCCAGTACTTC. It codes for CASSVGTKLQETQYF.

The V and J genes are TRBV11-1 and TRBJ1-1, with D perhaps TRBD1 (6 bases). Germline V gene sequence: CDR1 SGHAT, CDR2 FQDESV (reference sequence). Trimming pared 5 bases from V and 3 bases from J, leaving 10 bases between. CDR3 length equals 13 residues. CDR3 nucleotide sequence: TGTGCCAGCAGCGACTACAGGGACACTGAAGCTTTCTTT. This encodes CASSDYRDTEAFF.

The chain links TRBV2 to TRBJ1-2; D possibly corresponds to TRBD1 (5 bases). Germline V gene data show CDR1 as SNHLY and CDR2 as FYNNEI. Trimming removed 6 bases from V and 1 base from J, with 9 bases in between. This CDR3 is 13 amino acids long. The CDR3 coding sequence is TGTGCCAGCAGACGACAGATTAACTATGGCTACACCTTC. It translates to CASRRQINYGYTF.

CDR3 nucleotide sequence: TGTGCCAGCTCACCGGGACAGGGGTTCGAGCAGTACTTC. It encodes CASSPGQGFEQYF. This chain links TRBV18 with TRBJ2-7; 10 bases map to TRBD1. The CDR3 runs to 13 residues. CDR1 is KGHSH, CDR2 LQKENI, per germline. V trimming: 3 bases; J trimming: 6 bases; junction bases outside the gene matches: 2. The full variable domain, with the rest looked up from reference TRBV18 and TRBJ2-7, is NAGVMQNPRHLVRRRGQEARLRCSPMKGHSHVYWYRQLPEEGLKFMVYLQKENIIDESGMPKERFSAEFPKEGPSILRIQQVVRGDSAAYFCASSPGQGFEQYFGPGTRLTVT.

This clone came up a few times. The chain carries TRBV13 and TRBJ1-1; D uncertain. V shed 1 base and J shed 2 bases, with 14 bases lying between them. This CDR3 has 16 amino acids. Germline V gene lookup returns CDR1 PRHDT and CDR2 FYEKMQ (reference sequence). The CDR3 loop is CASSLEGGSLNTEAFF. The DNA for the CDR3 is TGTGCCAGCAGCTTAGAAGGAGGGAGTCTCAACACTGAAGCTTTCTTT.

The V call is TRBV12-3 or TRBV12-4, the J call TRBJ2-7, with 8 bases aligning to TRBD1. CDR3 size: 13 residues. V lost 5 bases and J lost 4; bases outside the gene matches: 4. CDR3 sequence (DNA): TGTGCCAGCAGTACGACAGGGGAGTACGAGCAGTACTTC. It is translated as CASSTTGEYEQYF.

This chain connects TRBV15 to TRBJ2-3, with D perhaps TRBD1 (5 bases). V lost 5 bases to trimming and J lost 8 bases, with 14 bases between them. The germline V gene has CDR1 LNHNV and CDR2 YYDKDF (reference sequence). The CDR3 is made up of 13 amino acids. The DNA for the CDR3 is TGTGCCACCAGCCCGGACATCTTCGGTACGCAGTATTTT. This codes for CATSPDIFGTQYF.

CDR3 sequence reads: CASSLLQGRQETQYF. The DNA of the CDR3 is TGTGCCAGCAGTTTGCTCCAGGGTCGCCAAGAGACCCAGTACTTC. The chain employs TRBV6-2 or TRBV6-3 and TRBJ2-5; TRBD1 is a possible D gene (5 bases). The CDR3 length is 15 residues. In germline, CDR1 is MNHEY, CDR2 SVGEGT. V was pared by 4 bases and J by 1 base, with 13 bases between.

The V call is TRBV9, the J call TRBJ1-1; TRBD1 is a possible D gene (5 bases). Trimming took 0 bases from V and 7 from J, leaving 10 bases between them. The CDR3 extends over 13 amino acids. Germline CDR1 is SGDLS and CDR2 is YYNGEE. The CDR3 loop is CASSVEGQNEAFF. The CDR3 region has the DNA TGTGCCAGCAGCGTAGAGGGGCAGAATGAAGCTTTCTTT.

The chain employs TRBV7-9 and TRBJ1-5, with TRBD1 matching 9 bases. V trimming: 4 bases; J trimming: 1 base; junction bases outside the gene matches: 5. Germline V gene lookup returns CDR1 SEHNR and CDR2 FQNEAQ (reference sequence). The CDR3 extends over 16 amino acids. Here the CDR3 DNA reads TGTGCCAGCAGCTCGGGACAGGGAGCCAGCAATCAGCCCCAGCATTTT. As protein: CASSSGQGASNQPQHF.

The chain recombines TRBV4-2 with TRBJ2-1; a possible D gene is TRBD2 (5 bases). The germline V gene encodes CDR1 LGHNA and CDR2 YNFKEQ. The CDR3 contains 16 residues. The germline V and J ends were trimmed by 0 bases and 5 bases, with 14 bases remaining between them. The CDR3 sequence: CASSQETGGYHNEQFF. The CDR3 DNA follows: TGTGCCAGCAGCCAAGAGACGGGCGGGTATCACAATGAGCAGTTCTTC.

The sample holds one count of this clone. The genes are TRBV6-2 or TRBV6-3 and TRBJ2-7; 9 bases fit TRBD2. Germline assignment: CDR1 MNHEY and CDR2 SVGEGT. CDR3 size: 17 residues. Trimming cost V 2 bases and J 6 bases; bases outside gene matches: 14. CDR3 nucleotides: TGTGCCAGCAGTTACCCAGTTGGTGCGGGGGGGCTCGTCGAGCAGTACTTC. Protein sequence: CASSYPVGAGGLVEQYF.

CDR3 in DNA: TGCAGCGTTGAAGAGCCGTTGAGGGGGCCAGGTGGCTACACCTTC. Protein: CSVEEPLRGPGGYTF. The chain has TRBV29-1 and TRBJ1-2; 7 nucleotides align to TRBD1. Germline CDR1 reads SQVTM; CDR2 reads ANQGSEA. V dropped 0 bases and J dropped 7; count of bases not matched to a gene: 11. This CDR3 contains 15 residues.

This clone was counted once. V and J are TRBV11-3 and TRBJ2-3; D is possibly TRBD2 (6 bases). Trimming took 4 bases from V and 1 from J, leaving 6 bases between them. The CDR3 spans 13 residues. Germline-derived CDR1 and CDR2 are SGHNT and YENEEA. The CDR3 DNA sequence: TGTGCCAGCAGCTCGGGGGGCACAGATACGCAGTATTTT. Its translation is CASSSGGTDTQYF.

V gene TRBV9 combines with J gene TRBJ2-1, with D perhaps TRBD2 (6 bases). The germline gives CDR1 SGDLS, CDR2 YYNGEE. This CDR3 spans 14 amino acids. Trimming took 3 bases from V and 1 from J, leaving 8 bases between them. CDR3 sequence (DNA): TGTGCCAGCAGCGCAGGGACTTCCTACAATGAGCAGTTCTTC. Translating gives CASSAGTSYNEQFF.